This T cell receptor beta chain was obtained from a study of T cell repertoires in MIS-A myocarditis (dated by TCRdb to about 2022). Amplification of TCRbeta CDR3 regions relied on the immunoSEQ bias-controlled multiplex PCR, followed by high-throughput sequencing. In the authors' own workflow: CDR3 sequences were collapsed and filtered with the immunoSEQ vendor pipeline, and the abundance and frequency of each unique TCRbeta CDR3 were thereby quantified. Dominant CDR3 amino acid sequences were clustered with SARS-CoV-2-specific ImmuneCODE TCRbeta sequences by CD-HIT at a 90% global sequence identity threshold. Clones were classed as hyperexpanded at frequencies of 0.1 to 1 and as large at frequencies of 0.01 to 0.1. CDR3 amino acid sequences and V and J gene assignments of dominant clones were confirmed with MiXCR. The R stringdist package was used to calculate Levenshtein distances between the patient clonotypes and the ImmuneCODE hits. In its TCRdb copy, this immuneACCESS table keeps in-frame sequences only and misses some clones. Where compared with another copy, unresolved V genes explain less than half of these, and the others have no known cause. V and J calls and clone size are those listed in that table; D and trimming were worked out from the DNA. The sample table holds fewer than 11,000 clones, of which around 89% were seen once. In total, the top ten clones hold just over 2% of the sample.

Trimming removed 1 base from V and 3 bases from J; the gene matches leave 4 bases unexplained. CDR1 is given as GTSNPN and CDR2 as SVGIG, both from the germline V gene (reference sequence). The CDR3 covers 14 residues, taking in both the cysteine and the phenylalanine. Only the CDR3 region is kept as DNA, spanning 42 bases read in frame from base 1. On this clone itself: No cognate antigen has been identified for it. No much larger clone exists at a distance of one base, and base qualities are not known.

The QIAamp DNA FFPE kit was used to extract genomic DNA from formalin-fixed paraffin-embedded autopsy tissue. The origin of this receptor is a man between 18 and 29 years old with fulminant myocarditis from multisystem inflammatory syndrome in adults (MIS-A) after COVID-19. The chain uses TRBV30 and TRBJ2-7, and 9 junction bases match TRBD1. The sequencing input was thoracic lymph node tissue obtained at autopsy. The bases are TGTGCCTGGAGTGACAGGGGGCTTTACTACGAGCAGTACTTC. Its protein reads: CAWSDRGLYYEQYF.